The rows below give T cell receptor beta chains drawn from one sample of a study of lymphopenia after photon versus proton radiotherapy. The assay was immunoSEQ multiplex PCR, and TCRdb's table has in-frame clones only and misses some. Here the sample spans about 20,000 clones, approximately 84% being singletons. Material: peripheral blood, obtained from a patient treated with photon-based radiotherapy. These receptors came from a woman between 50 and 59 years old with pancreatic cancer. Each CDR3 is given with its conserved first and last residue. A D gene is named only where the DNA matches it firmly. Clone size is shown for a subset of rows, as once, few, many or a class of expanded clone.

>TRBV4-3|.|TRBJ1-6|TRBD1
CASSLSDRGYNSPLHF
TGCGCCAGCAGCTTATCCGACAGGGGATATAATTCACCCCTCCACTTT
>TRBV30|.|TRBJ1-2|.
CAWSRVPRDYGYTF
TGTGCCTGGAGTAGGGTCCCTCGGGACTATGGCTACACCTTC
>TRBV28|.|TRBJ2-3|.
CASSFQTVISTDTQYF
TGTGCCAGCAGTTTCCAGACAGTGATAAGCACAGATACGCAGTATTTT
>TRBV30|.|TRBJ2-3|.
CAWSHGFRARDKDTQYF
TGTGCCTGGAGTCACGGGTTTCGGGCGCGGGATAAGGATACGCAGTATTTT
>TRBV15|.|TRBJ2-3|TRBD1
CATSSTVSDREFGDTQYF
TGTGCCACCAGCTCTACCGTGAGCGACAGGGAGTTTGGAGATACGCAGTATTTT
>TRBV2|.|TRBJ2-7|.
CASSEYEQYF
TGTGCCAGCAGTGAATACGAGCAGTACTTC
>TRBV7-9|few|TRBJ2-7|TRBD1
CASSLPTGAYEQYF
TGTGCCAGCAGCTTACCGACAGGGGCCTACGAGCAGTACTTC
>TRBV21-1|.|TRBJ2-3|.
CASSGQRETAPDTQYF
TGTGCCAGCAGCGGTCAGCGGGAGACAGCCCCAGATACGCAGTATTTT
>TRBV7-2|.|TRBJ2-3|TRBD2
CASSISGSTDTQYF
TGTGCCAGCAGCATTAGCGGGAGCACAGATACGCAGTATTTT
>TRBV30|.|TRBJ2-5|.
CAWSVPFQETQYF
TGTGCCTGGAGTGTACCCTTCCAAGAGACCCAGTACTTC
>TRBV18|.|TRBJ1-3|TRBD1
CASSRSTGVGNTIYF
TGTGCCAGCTCGCGGTCGACAGGGGTTGGAAACACCATATATTTT
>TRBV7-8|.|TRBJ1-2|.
CASSFRTGGYGYTF
TGTGCCAGCAGCTTCCGGACGGGTGGCTATGGCTACACCTTC
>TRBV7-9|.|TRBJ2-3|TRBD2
CASSLGAGGVDTQYF
TGTGCCAGCAGCTTAGGGGCGGGAGGAGTAGATACGCAGTATTTT
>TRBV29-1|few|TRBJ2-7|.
CSVEDRSSGYEQYF
TGCAGCGTTGAAGATCGAAGTAGCGGTTACGAGCAGTACTTC
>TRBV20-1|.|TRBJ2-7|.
CSLGWGHEQYF
TGCAGCTTGGGGTGGGGCCACGAGCAGTACTTC
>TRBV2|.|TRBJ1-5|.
CASSERHLNQPQHF
TGTGCCAGCAGTGAACGACACCTCAATCAGCCCCAGCATTTT
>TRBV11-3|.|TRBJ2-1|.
CASSLDRHRPLGKGNEQFF
TGTGCCAGCAGCTTAGATCGACATAGACCCCTCGGAAAGGGCAATGAGCAGTTCTTC
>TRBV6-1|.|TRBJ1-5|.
CASSETFLNQPQHF
TGTGCCAGCAGTGAAACATTTTTGAATCAGCCCCAGCATTTT
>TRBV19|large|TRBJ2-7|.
CASSLGSGEQYF
TGTGCCAGTAGCCTAGGGTCGGGCGAGCAGTACTTC
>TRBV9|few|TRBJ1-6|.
CASSSYGADNSPLHF
TGTGCCAGCAGCTCGTACGGGGCAGATAATTCACCCCTCCACTTT
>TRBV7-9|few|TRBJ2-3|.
CASSLLSTDTQYF
TGTGCCAGCAGCCTCCTTAGCACAGATACGCAGTATTTT
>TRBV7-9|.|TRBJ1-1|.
CASSLGRGGRTTEAFF
TGTGCCAGCAGCTTAGGAAGAGGGGGGAGAACAACTGAAGCTTTCTTT
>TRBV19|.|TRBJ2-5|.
CATAAGVRATQYF
TGTGCCACGGCAGCGGGCGTCCGAGCTACCCAGTACTTC
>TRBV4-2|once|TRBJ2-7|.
CASSQDPTDPYEQYF
TGTGCCAGCAGCCAAGATCCCACAGACCCCTACGAGCAGTACTTC
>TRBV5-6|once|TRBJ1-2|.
CASSMEGVGYGYTF
TGTGCCAGCAGCATGGAGGGGGTAGGCTATGGCTACACCTTC
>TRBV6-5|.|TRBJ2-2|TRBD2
CASSSRGLAGAGELFF
TGTGCCAGCAGTTCCCGCGGACTAGCGGGAGCCGGGGAGCTGTTTTTT
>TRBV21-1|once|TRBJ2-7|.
CASSMYRGYEQYF
TGTGCCAGCAGCATGTACAGGGGCTACGAGCAGTACTTC
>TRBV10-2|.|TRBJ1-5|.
CASASQGNQPQHF
TGCGCCAGCGCCTCTCAGGGAAATCAGCCCCAGCATTTT
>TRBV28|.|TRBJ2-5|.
CASSSLRGRQETQYF
TGTGCCAGCAGTTCCCTGCGGGGGCGCCAAGAGACCCAGTACTTC
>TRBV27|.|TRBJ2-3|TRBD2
CASSPREAHTDTQYF
TGTGCCAGCAGTCCGCGGGAGGCCCACACAGATACGCAGTATTTT
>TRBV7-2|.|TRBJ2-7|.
CASSLDPTRSYEQYF
TGTGCCAGCAGCTTAGATCCTACTAGATCCTACGAGCAGTACTTC
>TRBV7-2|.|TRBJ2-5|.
CASSLSPGVSDGQYF
TGTGCCAGCAGCTTAAGTCCGGGGGTGTCTGATGGCCAGTACTTC
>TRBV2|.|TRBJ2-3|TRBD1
CASSSPRDRTEDTQYF
TGTGCCAGCAGCTCCCCCCGGGACAGGACCGAGGATACGCAGTATTTT
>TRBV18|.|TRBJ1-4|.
CASSPLGDSLFF
TGTGCCAGCTCACCACTGGGGGACTCACTGTTTTTT
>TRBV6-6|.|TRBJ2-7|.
CASSYLARDEQYF
TGTGCCAGCAGTTACCTAGCGAGGGACGAGCAGTACTTC
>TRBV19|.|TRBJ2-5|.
CASSIVGLGETQYF
TGTGCCAGTAGTATAGTCGGGTTGGGGGAGACCCAGTACTTC
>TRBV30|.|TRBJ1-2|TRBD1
CAWMPAGGRGYTF
TGTGCCTGGATGCCCGCAGGGGGCCGTGGCTACACCTTC